This T cell receptor (beta chain) derives from a study of T cell responses to AZD1222 COVID-19 vaccine. Overall study results and limits: Close to half of spike-specific TCRs reportedly recognize unmutated variant regions.

Worth noting for this clone: The antigen is unknown.

Clones were read by immunoSEQ multiplex PCR, and TCRdb kept only the in-frame ones, dropping some. This table has 100,000 or so clones, roughly 80% appearing once. The TCR sequence derives from an adult in good health. The input for sequencing was peripheral blood, taken on day 0 of AZD1222 vaccination.

CDR3 DNA sequence: TGTGCCTGGAATGGCGTCCATGAGGGCTACACCTTC. It is translated as CAWNGVHEGYTF. The rearrangement joins TRBV30 to TRBJ1-2, with no clear D. The CDR3 sequence is 12 residues long. V dropped 4 bases and J dropped 8 bases, with 14 bases sitting between them. Germline CDR1 is GTSNPN and CDR2 is SVGIG (reference sequence). Using reference TRBV30 and TRBJ1-2 for the parts outside the CDR3, the full variable domain is SQTIHQWPATLVQPVGSPLSLECTVEGTSNPNLYWYRQAAGRGLQLLFYSVGIGQISSEVPQNLSASRPQDRQFILSSKKLLLSDSGFYLCAWNGVHEGYTFGSGTRLTVV.